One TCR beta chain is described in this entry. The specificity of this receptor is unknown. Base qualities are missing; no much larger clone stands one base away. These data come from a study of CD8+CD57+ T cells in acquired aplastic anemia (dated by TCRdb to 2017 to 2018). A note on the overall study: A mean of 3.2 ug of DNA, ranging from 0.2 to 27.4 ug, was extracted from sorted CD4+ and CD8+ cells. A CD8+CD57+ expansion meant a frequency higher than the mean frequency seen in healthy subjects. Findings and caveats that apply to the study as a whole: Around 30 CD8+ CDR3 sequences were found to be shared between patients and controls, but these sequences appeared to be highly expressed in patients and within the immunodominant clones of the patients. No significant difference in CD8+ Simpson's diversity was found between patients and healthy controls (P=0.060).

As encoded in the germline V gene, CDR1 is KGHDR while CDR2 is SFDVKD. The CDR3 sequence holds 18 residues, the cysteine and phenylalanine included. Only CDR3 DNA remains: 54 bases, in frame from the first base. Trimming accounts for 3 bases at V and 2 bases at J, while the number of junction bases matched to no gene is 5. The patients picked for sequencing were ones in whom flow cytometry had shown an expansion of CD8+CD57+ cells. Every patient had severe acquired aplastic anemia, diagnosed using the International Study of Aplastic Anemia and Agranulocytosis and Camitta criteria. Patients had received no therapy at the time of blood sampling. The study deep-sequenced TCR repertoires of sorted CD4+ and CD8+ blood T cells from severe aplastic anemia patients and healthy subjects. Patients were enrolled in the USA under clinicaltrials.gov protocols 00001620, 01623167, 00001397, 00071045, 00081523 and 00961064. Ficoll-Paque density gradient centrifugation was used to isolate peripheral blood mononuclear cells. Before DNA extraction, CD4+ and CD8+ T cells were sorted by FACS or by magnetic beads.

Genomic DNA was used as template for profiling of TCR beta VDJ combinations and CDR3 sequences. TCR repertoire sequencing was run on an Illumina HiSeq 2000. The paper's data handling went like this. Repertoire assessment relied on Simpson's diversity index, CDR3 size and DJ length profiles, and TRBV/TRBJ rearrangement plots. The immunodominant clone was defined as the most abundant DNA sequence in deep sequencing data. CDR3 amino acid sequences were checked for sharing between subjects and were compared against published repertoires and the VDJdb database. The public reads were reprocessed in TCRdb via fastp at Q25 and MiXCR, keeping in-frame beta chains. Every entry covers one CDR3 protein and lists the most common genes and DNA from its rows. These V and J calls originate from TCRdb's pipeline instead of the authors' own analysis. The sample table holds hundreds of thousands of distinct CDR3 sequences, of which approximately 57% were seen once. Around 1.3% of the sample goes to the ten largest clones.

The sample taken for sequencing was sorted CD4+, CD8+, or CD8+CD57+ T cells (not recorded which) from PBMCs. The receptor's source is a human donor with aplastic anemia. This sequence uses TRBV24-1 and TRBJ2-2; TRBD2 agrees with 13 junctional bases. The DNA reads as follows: TGTGCCACCAGTGATACCTGGACTAGCGGGGGCAACACCGGGGAGCTGTTTTTT. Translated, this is CATSDTWTSGGNTGELFF.